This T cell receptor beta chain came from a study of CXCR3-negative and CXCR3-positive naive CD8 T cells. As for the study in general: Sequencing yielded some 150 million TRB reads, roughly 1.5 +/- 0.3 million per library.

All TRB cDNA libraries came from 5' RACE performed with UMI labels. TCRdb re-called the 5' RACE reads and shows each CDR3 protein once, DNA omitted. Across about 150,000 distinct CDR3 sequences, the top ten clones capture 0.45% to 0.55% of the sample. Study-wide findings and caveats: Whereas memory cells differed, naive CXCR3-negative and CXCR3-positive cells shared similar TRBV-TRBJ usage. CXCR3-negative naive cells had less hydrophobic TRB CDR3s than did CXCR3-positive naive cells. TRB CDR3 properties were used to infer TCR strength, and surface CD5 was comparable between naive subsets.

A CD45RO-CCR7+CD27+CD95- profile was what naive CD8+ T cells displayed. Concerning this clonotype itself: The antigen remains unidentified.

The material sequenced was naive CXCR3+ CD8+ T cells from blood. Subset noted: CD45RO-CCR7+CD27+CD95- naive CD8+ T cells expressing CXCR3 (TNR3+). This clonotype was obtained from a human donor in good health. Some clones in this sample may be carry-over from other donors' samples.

The CDR3 sequence is CASSPDMTGEETQYF. The chain employs TRBV28 and TRBJ2-5; checking the TCRdb D call of TRBD1 is not possible without DNA. The CDR3 is 15 residues long. Germline assignment: CDR1 MDHEN and CDR2 SYDVKM.